Sequencing of this T cell receptor beta chain was carried out in a study of regulatory T cells in long-lasting Graves disease. Study findings and constraints: The study found TRBV28, TRBJ1-2 and TRBJ2-5 favored in persistent disease.

Germline assignment: CDR1 SGHTA and CDR2 FQGNSA. This CDR3 is 14 amino acids long. V shed 3 bases and J 1 base; nucleotides not matched to a gene: 0. This clonotype has more than one count but fewer than ten. What it binds is unknown. In building TCR beta libraries, iRepertoire HTBI primers were used together with Arm-PCR of CDR3 regions. TCRdb reanalysed the multiplex PCR reads using MiXCR and keeps one entry per CDR3 protein. The top ten clones hold roughly 13% of a sample with around 460,000 distinct CDR3 sequences, around a fifth of them seen once. Noted time point: persistent/refractory GD, antithyroid drugs over 5 years with positive TRAb. PBMC RNA served as the TCR library source.

The sample was peripheral blood mononuclear cells (PBMCs), taken when the disease was refractory, from a patient treated with antithyroid drugs. The V call is TRBV7-2, the J call TRBJ2-3; 8 nucleotides line up with TRBD2. The sequence was obtained from a female donor with Graves disease. CDR3 DNA: TGTGCCAGCAGCTTTAGCGGGGGCACAGATACGCAGTATTTT. Protein sequence: CASSFSGGTDTQYF.